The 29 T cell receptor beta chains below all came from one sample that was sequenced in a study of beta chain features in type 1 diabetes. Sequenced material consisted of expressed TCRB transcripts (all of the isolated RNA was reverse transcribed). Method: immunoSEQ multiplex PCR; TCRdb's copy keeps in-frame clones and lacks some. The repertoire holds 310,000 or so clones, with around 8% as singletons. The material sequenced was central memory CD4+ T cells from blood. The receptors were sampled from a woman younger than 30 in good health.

The CDR3 protein is CASSLALAGEFSTDTQYF. CDR3 bases: TGTGCCAGCAGCTTAGCACTAGCGGGAGAATTCAGCACAGATACGCAGTATTTT. V gene TRBV7-2 combines with J gene TRBJ2-3; 11 bases match TRBD2. The junction had 5 bases not matched to a gene; V was cut back by 0 bases and J by 0 bases. Germline CDR1 reads SGHTA; CDR2 reads FQGNSA. This CDR3 is 18 amino acids long.

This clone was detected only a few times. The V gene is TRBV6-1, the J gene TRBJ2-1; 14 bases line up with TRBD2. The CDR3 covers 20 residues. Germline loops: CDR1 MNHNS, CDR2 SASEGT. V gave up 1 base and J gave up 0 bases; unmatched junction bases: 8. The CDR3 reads CASSEGMGLAGVPSYNEQFF. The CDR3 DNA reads TGTGCCAGCAGTGAAGGGATGGGACTAGCGGGGGTTCCCTCCTACAATGAGCAGTTCTTC.

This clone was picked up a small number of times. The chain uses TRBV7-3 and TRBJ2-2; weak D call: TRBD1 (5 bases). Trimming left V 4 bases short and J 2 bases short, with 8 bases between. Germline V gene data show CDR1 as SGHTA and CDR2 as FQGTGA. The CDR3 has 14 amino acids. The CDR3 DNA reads TGTGCCAGCAGCTACCAGGGTAACACCGGGGAGCTGTTTTTT. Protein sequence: CASSYQGNTGELFF.

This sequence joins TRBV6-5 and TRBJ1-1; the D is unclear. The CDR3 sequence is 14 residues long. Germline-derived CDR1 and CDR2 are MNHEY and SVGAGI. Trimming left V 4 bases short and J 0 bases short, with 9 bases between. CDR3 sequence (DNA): TGTGCCAGCAGTTGGGCGGGATTGAACACTGAAGCTTTCTTT. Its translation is CASSWAGLNTEAFF.

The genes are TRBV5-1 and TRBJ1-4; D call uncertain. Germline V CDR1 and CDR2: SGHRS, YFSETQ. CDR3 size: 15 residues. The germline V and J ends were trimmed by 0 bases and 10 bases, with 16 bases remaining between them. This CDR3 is CASSLESEGIGKLFF. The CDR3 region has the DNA TGCGCCAGCAGCTTGGAGTCTGAGGGTATTGGAAAACTGTTTTTT.

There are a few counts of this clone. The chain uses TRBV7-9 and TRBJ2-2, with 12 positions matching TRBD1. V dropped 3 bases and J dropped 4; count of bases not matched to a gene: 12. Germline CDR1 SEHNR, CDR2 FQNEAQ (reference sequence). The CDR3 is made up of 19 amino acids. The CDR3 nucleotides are TGTGCCAGCAGCTTTTGTATGGGGACAGGGGGCTATTGCACCGGGGAGCTGTTTTTT. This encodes CASSFCMGTGGYCTGELFF.

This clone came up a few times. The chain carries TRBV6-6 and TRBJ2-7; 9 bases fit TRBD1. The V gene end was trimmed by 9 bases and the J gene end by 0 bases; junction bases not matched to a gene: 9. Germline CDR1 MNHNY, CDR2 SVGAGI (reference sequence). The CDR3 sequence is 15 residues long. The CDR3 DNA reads TGTGCCAGTCGGGACAGGACAGGGGTCTCCTACGAGCAGTACTTC. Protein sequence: CASRDRTGVSYEQYF.

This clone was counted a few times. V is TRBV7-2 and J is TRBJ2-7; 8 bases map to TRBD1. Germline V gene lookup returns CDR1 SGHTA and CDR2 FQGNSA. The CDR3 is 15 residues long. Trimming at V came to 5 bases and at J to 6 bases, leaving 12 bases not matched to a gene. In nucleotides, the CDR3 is TGTGCCAGCAGCCTGTGGGGACAGGCAGTCCGCGAGCAGTACTTC. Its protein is CASSLWGQAVREQYF. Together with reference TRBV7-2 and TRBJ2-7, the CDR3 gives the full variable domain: GAGVSQSPSNKVTEKGKDVELRCDPISGHTALYWYRQSLGQGLEFLIYFQGNSAPDKSGLPSDRFSAERTGGSVSTLTIQRTQQEDSAVYLCASSLWGQAVREQYFGPGTRLTVT.

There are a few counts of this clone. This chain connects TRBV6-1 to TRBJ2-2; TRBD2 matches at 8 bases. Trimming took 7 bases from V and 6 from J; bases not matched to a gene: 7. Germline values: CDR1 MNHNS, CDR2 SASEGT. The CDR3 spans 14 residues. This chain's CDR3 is CASTKERESGELFF. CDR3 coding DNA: TGTGCCAGCACGAAAGAGCGGGAGTCCGGGGAGCTGTTTTTT.

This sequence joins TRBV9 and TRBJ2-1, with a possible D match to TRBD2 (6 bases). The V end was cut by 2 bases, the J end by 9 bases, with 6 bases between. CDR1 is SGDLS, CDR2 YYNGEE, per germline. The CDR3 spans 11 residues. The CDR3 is CASSVGSEQFF. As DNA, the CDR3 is TGTGCCAGCAGCGTCGGGAGTGAGCAGTTCTTC.

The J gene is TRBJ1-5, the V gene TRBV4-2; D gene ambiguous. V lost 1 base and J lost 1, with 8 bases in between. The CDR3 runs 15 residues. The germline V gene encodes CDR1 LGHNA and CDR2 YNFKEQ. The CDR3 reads CASSQGGRSNQPQHF. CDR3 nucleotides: TGTGCCAGCAGCCAAGGTGGGAGGAGCAATCAGCCCCAGCATTTT.

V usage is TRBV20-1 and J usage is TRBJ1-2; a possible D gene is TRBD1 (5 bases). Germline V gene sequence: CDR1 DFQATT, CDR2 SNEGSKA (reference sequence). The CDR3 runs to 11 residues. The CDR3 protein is CIQRWGYGYTF. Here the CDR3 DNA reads TGCATTCAACGTTGGGGGTATGGCTACACCTTC.

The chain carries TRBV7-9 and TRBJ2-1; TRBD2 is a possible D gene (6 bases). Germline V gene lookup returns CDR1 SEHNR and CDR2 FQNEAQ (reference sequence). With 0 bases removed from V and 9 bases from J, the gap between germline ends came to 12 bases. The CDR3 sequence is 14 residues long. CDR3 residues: CASSLAILAREQFF. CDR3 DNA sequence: TGTGCCAGCAGCTTAGCGATTCTAGCGCGTGAGCAGTTCTTC.

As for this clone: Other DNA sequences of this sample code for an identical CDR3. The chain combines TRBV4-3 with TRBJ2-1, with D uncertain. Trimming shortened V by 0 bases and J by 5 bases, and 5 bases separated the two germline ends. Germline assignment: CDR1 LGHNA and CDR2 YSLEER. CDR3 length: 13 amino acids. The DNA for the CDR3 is TGCGCCAGCAGCCAAGAAACCAACAATGAGCAGTTCTTC. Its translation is CASSQETNNEQFF.

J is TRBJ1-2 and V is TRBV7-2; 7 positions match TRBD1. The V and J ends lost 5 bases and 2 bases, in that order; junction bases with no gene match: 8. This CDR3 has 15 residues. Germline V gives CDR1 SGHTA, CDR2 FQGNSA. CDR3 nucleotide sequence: TGTGCCAGCAGCAACCGACAGGGCGAGAACTATGGCTACACCTTC. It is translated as CASSNRQGENYGYTF.

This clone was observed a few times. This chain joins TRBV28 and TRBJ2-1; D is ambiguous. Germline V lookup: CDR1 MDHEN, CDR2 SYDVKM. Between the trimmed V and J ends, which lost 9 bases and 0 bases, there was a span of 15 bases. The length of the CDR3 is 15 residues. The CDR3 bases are TGTGCCAGTCGCGCCGAGGCGCACTCCTACAATGAGCAGTTCTTC. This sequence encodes CASRAEAHSYNEQFF.

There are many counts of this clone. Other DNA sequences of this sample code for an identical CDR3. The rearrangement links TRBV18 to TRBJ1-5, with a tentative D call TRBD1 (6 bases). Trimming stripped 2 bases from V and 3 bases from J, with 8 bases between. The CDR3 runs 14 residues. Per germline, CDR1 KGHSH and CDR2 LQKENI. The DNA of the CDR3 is TGTGCCAGCTCACCAGGACAGTACAATCAGCCCCAGCATTTT. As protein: CASSPGQYNQPQHF.

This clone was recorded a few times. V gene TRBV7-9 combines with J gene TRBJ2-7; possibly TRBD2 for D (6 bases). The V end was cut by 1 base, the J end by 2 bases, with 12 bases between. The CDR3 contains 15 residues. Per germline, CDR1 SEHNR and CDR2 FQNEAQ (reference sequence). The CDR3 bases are TGTGCCAGCAGCTTAGGCAGGGAGCGGGCCTACGAGCAGTACTTC. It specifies CASSLGRERAYEQYF.

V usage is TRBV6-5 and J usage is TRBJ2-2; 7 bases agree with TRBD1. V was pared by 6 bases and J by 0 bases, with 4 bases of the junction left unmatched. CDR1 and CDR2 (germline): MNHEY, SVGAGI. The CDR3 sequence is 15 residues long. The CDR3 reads CASRTGTANTGELFF. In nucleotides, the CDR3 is TGTGCCAGCAGGACCGGGACAGCGAACACCGGGGAGCTGTTTTTT.

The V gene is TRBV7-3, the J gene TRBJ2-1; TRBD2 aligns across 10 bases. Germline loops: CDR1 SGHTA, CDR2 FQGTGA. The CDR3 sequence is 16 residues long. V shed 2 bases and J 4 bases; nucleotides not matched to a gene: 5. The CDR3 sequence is CASSLASGGQYNEQFF. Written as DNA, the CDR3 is TGTGCCAGCAGCTTAGCTAGCGGGGGTCAATACAATGAGCAGTTCTTC.

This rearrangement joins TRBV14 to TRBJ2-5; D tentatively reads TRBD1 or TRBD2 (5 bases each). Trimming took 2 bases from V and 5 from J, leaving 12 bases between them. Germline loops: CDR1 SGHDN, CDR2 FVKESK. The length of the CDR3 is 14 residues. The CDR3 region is CASSQLGARETQYF. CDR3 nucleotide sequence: TGTGCCAGCAGCCAACTCGGGGCCCGGGAGACCCAGTACTTC.

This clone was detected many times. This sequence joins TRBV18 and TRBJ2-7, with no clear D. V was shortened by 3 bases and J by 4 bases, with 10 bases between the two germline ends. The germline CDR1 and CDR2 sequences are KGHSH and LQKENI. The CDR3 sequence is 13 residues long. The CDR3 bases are TGTGCCAGCTCACCCAGGTCGGTATACGAGCAGTACTTC. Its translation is CASSPRSVYEQYF.

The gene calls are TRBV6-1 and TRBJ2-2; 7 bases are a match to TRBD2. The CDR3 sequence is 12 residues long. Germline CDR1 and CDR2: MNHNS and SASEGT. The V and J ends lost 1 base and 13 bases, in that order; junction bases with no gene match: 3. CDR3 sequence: CASSEGAGRLFF. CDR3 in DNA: TGTGCCAGCAGTGAAGGAGCGGGACGGCTGTTTTTT.

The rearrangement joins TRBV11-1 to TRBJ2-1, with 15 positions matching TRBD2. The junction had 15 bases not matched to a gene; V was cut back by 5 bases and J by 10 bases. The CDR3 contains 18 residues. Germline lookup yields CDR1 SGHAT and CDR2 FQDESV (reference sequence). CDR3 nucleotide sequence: TGTGCCAGCAGCCGGACTAGCGGGAGGGCCCGGCGCCTCCCCGAGCAGTTCTTC. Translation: CASSRTSGRARRLPEQFF. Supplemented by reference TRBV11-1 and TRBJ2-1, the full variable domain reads EAEVAQSPRYKITEKSQAVAFWCDPISGHATLYWYRQILGQGPELLVQFQDESVVDDSQLPKDRFSAERLKGVDSTLKIQPAELGDSAMYLCASSRTSGRARRLPEQFFGPGTRLTVL.

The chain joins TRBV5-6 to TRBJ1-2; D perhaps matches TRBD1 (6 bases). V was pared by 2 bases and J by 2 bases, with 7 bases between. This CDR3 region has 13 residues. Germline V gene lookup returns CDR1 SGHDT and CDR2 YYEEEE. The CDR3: CASSLGGNYGYTF. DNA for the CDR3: TGTGCCAGCAGCTTAGGGGGGAACTATGGCTACACCTTC.

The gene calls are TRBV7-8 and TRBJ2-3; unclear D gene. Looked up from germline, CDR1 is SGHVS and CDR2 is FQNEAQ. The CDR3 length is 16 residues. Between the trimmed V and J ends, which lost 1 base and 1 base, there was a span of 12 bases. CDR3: CASSLGTVTRTDTQYF. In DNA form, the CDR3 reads TGTGCCAGCAGCTTAGGGACCGTGACCCGCACAGATACGCAGTATTTT. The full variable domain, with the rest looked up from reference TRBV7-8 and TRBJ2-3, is GAGVSQSPRYKVAKRGQDVALRCDPISGHVSLFWYQQALGQGPEFLTYFQNEAQLDKSGLPSDRFFAERPEGSVSTLKIQRTQQEDSAVYLCASSLGTVTRTDTQYFGPGTRLTVL.

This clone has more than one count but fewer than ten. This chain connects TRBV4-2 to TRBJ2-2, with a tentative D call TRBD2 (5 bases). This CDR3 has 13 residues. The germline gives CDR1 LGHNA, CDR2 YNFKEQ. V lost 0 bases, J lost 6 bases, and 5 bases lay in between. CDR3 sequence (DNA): TGTGCCAGCAGCCAAGAGCGGGCCGGGGAGCTGTTTTTT. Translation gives CASSQERAGELFF.

The CDR3 reads CASSSRGEETQYF. DNA of the CDR3: TGTGCCAGCAGCTCCCGGGGGGAAGAGACCCAGTACTTC. This chain connects TRBV7-9 to TRBJ2-5, with TRBD2 matching over 7 bases. V shed 4 bases, J shed 3 bases, and the junction held 2 bases outside the gene matches. CDR1 and CDR2 (germline): SEHNR, FQNEAQ (reference sequence). The CDR3 contains 13 residues.

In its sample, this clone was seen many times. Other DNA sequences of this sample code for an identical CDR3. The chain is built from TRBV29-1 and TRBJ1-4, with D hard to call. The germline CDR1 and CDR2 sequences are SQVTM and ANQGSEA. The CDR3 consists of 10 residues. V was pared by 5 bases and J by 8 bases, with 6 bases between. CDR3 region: CSVRVEKLFF. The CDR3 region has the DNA TGCAGCGTTAGGGTGGAAAAACTGTTTTTT.